These 7 T cell receptor beta chains came from one sample sequenced in a study of cytomegalovirus exposure and HLA in healthy donors. 60 Vbeta and 13 Jbeta primers were used in PCR. The method was immunoSEQ multiplex PCR; TCRdb's version includes in-frame clones alone and lacks a portion of them. Here the sample spans 100,000 to 140,000 clones, approximately 80% being singletons. The sample taken for sequencing was PBMCs. The origin of the receptors is a male donor in good health and CMV-seronegative.

Only a few counts were recorded for this clone. The V gene is TRBV5-4, the J gene TRBJ1-2; a weak D match, TRBD1 (6 bases). The length of the CDR3 is 13 residues. V lost 3 bases and J 8 bases, leaving 14 bases between the germline ends. The V gene's germline CDR1 is SGHNT and CDR2 YYREEE (reference sequence). The CDR3 DNA is TGTGCCAGCAGCTCACGGGGGGCGTACGGCTACACCTTC. This encodes CASSSRGAYGYTF.

CDR3 in amino acids: CASSPETGNTEAFF. Written as DNA, the CDR3 is TGTGCCAGCAGTCCCGAAACAGGGAACACTGAAGCTTTCTTT. J is TRBJ1-1 and V is TRBV6-1; perhaps TRBD1 as D (5 bases). In germline, CDR1 is MNHNS, CDR2 SASEGT. Trimming pared 5 bases from V and 1 base from J, leaving 11 bases between. The CDR3 is made up of 14 amino acids.

This clone was detected only a few times. The gene calls are TRBV2 and TRBJ2-6; maybe TRBD1 (6 bases). Germline values: CDR1 SNHLY, CDR2 FYNNEI. The CDR3 runs to 18 residues. Trimming pared 6 bases from V and 1 base from J, leaving 19 bases between. This CDR3 is CASRDSGFSASGANVLTF. The CDR3 region has the DNA TGTGCCAGCAGGGACAGCGGCTTCTCCGCTTCTGGGGCCAACGTCCTGACTTTC.

The chain employs TRBV5-1 and TRBJ2-2; TRBD2 matches 12 bases. The CDR3 spans 13 residues. Germline CDR1 and CDR2: SGHRS and YFSETQ. The ends lost 5 bases at V and 7 bases at J; junction bases unmatched: 0. For the CDR3, the DNA is TGCGCCAGCAGGACTAGCGGGAGCGGGGAGCTGTTTTTT. Amino acid sequence: CASRTSGSGELFF. The full variable domain, with the rest looked up from reference TRBV5-1 and TRBJ2-2, is KAGVTQTPRYLIKTRGQQVTLSCSPISGHRSVSWYQQTPGQGLQFLFEYFSETQRNKGNFPGRFSGRQFSNSRSEMNVSTLELGDSALYLCASRTSGSGELFFGEGSRLTVL.

This clone was found a few times. This rearrangement joins TRBV18 to TRBJ1-1; a possible D gene is TRBD1 (6 bases). Germline lookup yields CDR1 KGHSH and CDR2 LQKENI. The CDR3 totals 16 residues. Trimming removed 5 bases from V and 1 base from J, with 17 bases in between. The CDR3 coding sequence is TGTGCCAGCTCATCTCATGTCCTCAGGGGGAACACTGAAGCTTTCTTT. Amino acids: CASSSHVLRGNTEAFF.

The chain is built from TRBV7-7 and TRBJ2-7; 9 bases are a match to TRBD2. The CDR3 runs to 17 residues. J was trimmed by 2 bases and V by 1 base; bases with no gene match: 9. Germline CDR1 SSHAT, CDR2 FNYEAQ (reference sequence). The CDR3 DNA is TGTGCCAGCAGCTTAGATTTGCGGACTAGCGAAGCCTACGAGCAGTACTTC. It yields the protein CASSLDLRTSEAYEQYF.

V and J are TRBV29-1 and TRBJ2-7; TRBD2 might be the D (6 bases). V gave up 7 bases and J gave up 0 bases, with 13 bases separating them. This CDR3 has 13 amino acids. Per germline, CDR1 SQVTM and CDR2 ANQGSEA. This CDR3 is CSARLRDSYEQYF. The CDR3 region has the DNA TGCAGCGCCAGGCTGCGGGACTCCTACGAGCAGTACTTC.